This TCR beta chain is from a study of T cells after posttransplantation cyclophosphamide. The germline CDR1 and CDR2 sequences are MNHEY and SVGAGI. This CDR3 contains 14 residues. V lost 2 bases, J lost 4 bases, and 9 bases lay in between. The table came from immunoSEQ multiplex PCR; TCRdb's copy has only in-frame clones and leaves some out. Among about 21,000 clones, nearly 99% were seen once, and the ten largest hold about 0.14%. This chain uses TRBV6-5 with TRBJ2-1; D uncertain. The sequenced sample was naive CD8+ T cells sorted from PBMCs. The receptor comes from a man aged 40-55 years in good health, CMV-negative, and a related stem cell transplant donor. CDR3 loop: CASSYTRRYNEQFF. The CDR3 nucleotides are TGTGCCAGCAGTTACACCCGGAGATACAATGAGCAGTTCTTC.